This TCR beta chain was identified in a study of identical twins. The table lists this clonotype with many counts. The V gene's germline CDR1 is SQVTM and CDR2 ANQGSEA. The CDR3 sequence is 16 residues long. V shed 7 bases, J shed 1 base, and the junction held 8 bases outside the gene matches. From the 5' RACE reads, TCRdb called clonotypes with MiXCR, one entry per CDR3 protein. Seen here are around 160,000 distinct CDR3 sequences, around 3.4% observed once, and the top ten hold more than 6.5%. The genes are TRBV29-1 and TRBJ2-3; the match to TRBD2 covers 13 bases. Sequenced material: memory T cells sorted from blood. This clonotype was sampled from a man younger than 35 in good health. The CDR3 DNA reads TGCAGCGCCGGGACTAGCGGGACAGGTCGCACAGATACGCAGTATTTT. It is translated as CSAGTSGTGRTDTQYF.